Listed below are T cell receptor beta chains from one sample, sequenced in a study of shared clonotypes between healthy human individuals. Produced via immunoSEQ multiplex PCR; TCRdb's table is partial and in-frame only. This table has more than 2 million clones, about 95% appearing once. The sample comprised naive CD8+ T cells sorted from blood. The receptor set was obtained from a man aged 18 to 30 in good health. Both conserved end residues are part of each CDR3. Fields, in order: D gene, J gene, V gene, clone size, CDR3 DNA, CDR3 protein. D genes are given only for firm matches. Part of the rows lack a size; the others show once, few, many or a class for expanded clones.

d_gene: .; j_gene: TRBJ2-3; v_gene: TRBV7-9; abundance: .; CDR3nt: TGTGCCAGCAGCTCCAGTAAGTCTGGATACACAGATACGCAGTATTTT; CDR3aa: CASSSSKSGYTDTQYF
d_gene: .; j_gene: TRBJ1-2; v_gene: TRBV7-9; abundance: .; CDR3nt: TGTGCCAGCAGCTTAGACGTAAATGGCTACACCTTC; CDR3aa: CASSLDVNGYTF
d_gene: .; j_gene: TRBJ2-7; v_gene: TRBV4-1; abundance: .; CDR3nt: TGCGCCACCAAGCCGATGACAGGATACTCCTACGAGCAGTACTTC; CDR3aa: CATKPMTGYSYEQYF
d_gene: .; j_gene: TRBJ1-4; v_gene: TRBV5-1; abundance: .; CDR3nt: TGCGCCAGCAGCTTGGCCCTGGGCAGAACAACTAATGAAAAACTGTTTTTT; CDR3aa: CASSLALGRTTNEKLFF
d_gene: .; j_gene: TRBJ2-1; v_gene: TRBV11-2; abundance: .; CDR3nt: TGTGCCAGCAGCTTTGGGCGATACTCCTACAATGAGCAGTTCTTC; CDR3aa: CASSFGRYSYNEQFF
d_gene: .; j_gene: TRBJ2-3; v_gene: TRBV7-8; abundance: .; CDR3nt: TGTGCCAGCAGCATCGGGGACACAGATACGCAGTATTTT; CDR3aa: CASSIGDTDTQYF
d_gene: .; j_gene: TRBJ1-6; v_gene: TRBV28; abundance: .; CDR3nt: TGTGCCAGCAGTAATCAAAATTCACCCCTCCACTTT; CDR3aa: CASSNQNSPLHF
d_gene: .; j_gene: TRBJ2-7; v_gene: TRBV29-1; abundance: .; CDR3nt: TGCAGCGCCGCCCGGGACAAGCCACTCTACGAGCAGTACTTC; CDR3aa: CSAARDKPLYEQYF
d_gene: TRBD1; j_gene: TRBJ1-4; v_gene: TRBV11-2; abundance: .; CDR3nt: TGTGCCAGCAGCCCACAGGGGGCAGGTGAAAAACTGTTTTTT; CDR3aa: CASSPQGAGEKLFF
d_gene: .; j_gene: TRBJ2-4; v_gene: TRBV7-9; abundance: .; CDR3nt: TGTGCCAGCAGCGCCCCACTGGGGGACATTCAGTACTTC; CDR3aa: CASSAPLGDIQYF
d_gene: .; j_gene: TRBJ1-1; v_gene: TRBV9; abundance: .; CDR3nt: TGTGCCAGCAGCGTAGCGCCTACTGACACTGAAGCTTTCTTT; CDR3aa: CASSVAPTDTEAFF
d_gene: .; j_gene: TRBJ2-5; v_gene: TRBV10-3; abundance: .; CDR3nt: TGTGCCATCAGTGAAACAGCATGGGAGACCCAGTACTTC; CDR3aa: CAISETAWETQYF
d_gene: .; j_gene: TRBJ2-7; v_gene: TRBV11-2; abundance: .; CDR3nt: TGTGCCAGCAGCTTCTACGGGTCCTCCTACGAGCAGTACTTC; CDR3aa: CASSFYGSSYEQYF
d_gene: TRBD2; j_gene: TRBJ2-3; v_gene: TRBV28; abundance: .; CDR3nt: TGTGCCAGCAGTTTAGGTCTAGCGGGGTACACAGATACGCAGTATTTT; CDR3aa: CASSLGLAGYTDTQYF
d_gene: TRBD1; j_gene: TRBJ2-7; v_gene: TRBV11-3; abundance: .; CDR3nt: TGTGCCAGCAGTTTAGGCCGGGACAGAGTTTACGAGCAGTACTTC; CDR3aa: CASSLGRDRVYEQYF
d_gene: .; j_gene: TRBJ2-1; v_gene: TRBV7-2; abundance: .; CDR3nt: TGTGCCAGCAGCTTAGAGGGCCTTAGGGTCTACAATGAGCAGTTCTTC; CDR3aa: CASSLEGLRVYNEQFF
d_gene: .; j_gene: TRBJ1-1; v_gene: TRBV15; abundance: .; CDR3nt: TGTGCCACCAGCAGAACGGGACAGAACACTGAAGCTTTCTTT; CDR3aa: CATSRTGQNTEAFF
d_gene: .; j_gene: TRBJ2-7; v_gene: TRBV19; abundance: .; CDR3nt: TGTGCCAGTAGTATAAGTTTGGTTTCCGAGCAGTACTTC; CDR3aa: CASSISLVSEQYF
d_gene: .; j_gene: TRBJ2-7; v_gene: TRBV2; abundance: .; CDR3nt: TGTGCCAGCAGTGAGGGGGGCCTCTACGAGCAGTACTTC; CDR3aa: CASSEGGLYEQYF
d_gene: .; j_gene: TRBJ2-1; v_gene: TRBV6-6; abundance: .; CDR3nt: TGTGCCAGCACCCTTTCTCCGGGGGACGCTACTGAGCAGTTCTTC; CDR3aa: CASTLSPGDATEQFF
d_gene: .; j_gene: TRBJ1-6; v_gene: TRBV27; abundance: .; CDR3nt: TGTGCCAGCACCCTACAGGGTTCAGGTTCACCCCTCCACTTT; CDR3aa: CASTLQGSGSPLHF
d_gene: .; j_gene: TRBJ2-1; v_gene: TRBV10-1; abundance: .; CDR3nt: TGCGCCAGCAGTGAGACACAGTACAATGAGCAGTTCTTC; CDR3aa: CASSETQYNEQFF
d_gene: .; j_gene: TRBJ2-5; v_gene: TRBV15; abundance: .; CDR3nt: TGTGCCAGCTGTCCGACAGGTTCGGGGGAGACCCAGTACTTC; CDR3aa: CASCPTGSGETQYF
d_gene: .; j_gene: TRBJ2-7; v_gene: TRBV7-9; abundance: once; CDR3nt: TGTGCCAGCAGCTCCAATGAGAGGTACGAGCAGTACTTC; CDR3aa: CASSSNERYEQYF
d_gene: TRBD1; j_gene: TRBJ1-2; v_gene: TRBV29-1; abundance: .; CDR3nt: TGCAGCGTCGTGGACAGGGGAACAAACTATGGCTACACCTTC; CDR3aa: CSVVDRGTNYGYTF
d_gene: .; j_gene: TRBJ2-7; v_gene: TRBV7-9; abundance: .; CDR3nt: TGTGCCAGCAGCCTTTCACGACAGGAAGGAATCCACGAGCAGTACTTC; CDR3aa: CASSLSRQEGIHEQYF
d_gene: TRBD2; j_gene: TRBJ2-5; v_gene: TRBV4-1; abundance: .; CDR3nt: TGCGCCAGCAGCCAAGATGGACTAGCCTTAGATACCCAGTACTTC; CDR3aa: CASSQDGLALDTQYF
d_gene: TRBD2; j_gene: TRBJ2-2; v_gene: TRBV29-1; abundance: .; CDR3nt: TGCAGCGTCGATCCAAGCGGGATGGGCACCGGGGAGCTGTTTTTT; CDR3aa: CSVDPSGMGTGELFF
d_gene: .; j_gene: TRBJ2-7; v_gene: TRBV27; abundance: .; CDR3nt: TGTGCCAGCAGCATCAGACCAGCCGACTACGAGCAGTACTTC; CDR3aa: CASSIRPADYEQYF
d_gene: TRBD1; j_gene: TRBJ2-7; v_gene: TRBV7-9; abundance: .; CDR3nt: TGTGCCAGCAGCTTAGTGGGGACAGGGCCCGAGCAGTACTTC; CDR3aa: CASSLVGTGPEQYF
d_gene: .; j_gene: TRBJ1-1; v_gene: TRBV5-6; abundance: .; CDR3nt: TGTGCCAGCAGCTTGATGGGGGGACCTGAAGCTTTCTTT; CDR3aa: CASSLMGGPEAFF
d_gene: .; j_gene: TRBJ2-6; v_gene: TRBV2; abundance: .; CDR3nt: TGTGCCAGCGAAGGGGCTAACTCTGGGGCCAACGTCCTGACTTTC; CDR3aa: CASEGANSGANVLTF
d_gene: .; j_gene: TRBJ2-1; v_gene: TRBV5-6; abundance: .; CDR3nt: TGTGCCAGCAGCTCCGACGGGACGCAGTTCTTC; CDR3aa: CASSSDGTQFF
d_gene: TRBD1; j_gene: TRBJ2-1; v_gene: TRBV27; abundance: .; CDR3nt: TGTGCCAGCAGTTTATTCCTCGGGACAGGGGTCGATGAGCAGTTCTTC; CDR3aa: CASSLFLGTGVDEQFF
d_gene: .; j_gene: TRBJ1-1; v_gene: TRBV7-3; abundance: .; CDR3nt: TGTGCCAGCAGCTTGGGACACATGAACACTGAAGCTTTCTTT; CDR3aa: CASSLGHMNTEAFF
d_gene: TRBD2; j_gene: TRBJ2-1; v_gene: TRBV13; abundance: .; CDR3nt: TGTGCCAGCAGCTTAGGCGTAGCGGGGGGGCCTCAGGACAATGAGCAGTTCTTC; CDR3aa: CASSLGVAGGPQDNEQFF
d_gene: .; j_gene: TRBJ2-3; v_gene: TRBV29-1; abundance: .; CDR3nt: TGCAGCGTTGAAGATGGGGGCTCGTCAGATACGCAGTATTTT; CDR3aa: CSVEDGGSSDTQYF
d_gene: .; j_gene: TRBJ1-1; v_gene: TRBV12-5; abundance: .; CDR3nt: TGTGCTAGTGCCTCACCCGTTGGGACGAACACTGAAGCTTTCTTT; CDR3aa: CASASPVGTNTEAFF
d_gene: .; j_gene: TRBJ1-3; v_gene: TRBV27; abundance: .; CDR3nt: TGTGCCAGCAGTGCATTCTCTGGAAACACCATATATTTT; CDR3aa: CASSAFSGNTIYF
d_gene: TRBD2; j_gene: TRBJ2-5; v_gene: TRBV2; abundance: .; CDR3nt: TGTGCCAGCAGTGGTCCTAGCGGGGGGCTCCAAGAGACCCAGTACTTC; CDR3aa: CASSGPSGGLQETQYF
d_gene: .; j_gene: TRBJ2-5; v_gene: TRBV27; abundance: .; CDR3nt: TGTGCCAGCAGTTTATGGCCCGGGGGTGAAGAGACCCAGTACTTC; CDR3aa: CASSLWPGGEETQYF
d_gene: TRBD2; j_gene: TRBJ2-3; v_gene: TRBV7-9; abundance: .; CDR3nt: TGTGCCAGCAGCCCTCGACTAGCGGGGCTTACAGATACGCAGTATTTT; CDR3aa: CASSPRLAGLTDTQYF
d_gene: .; j_gene: TRBJ2-1; v_gene: TRBV13; abundance: .; CDR3nt: TGTGCCAGCAGCTACACAGGGGAGGGTTCCTACAATGAGCAGTTCTTC; CDR3aa: CASSYTGEGSYNEQFF
d_gene: .; j_gene: TRBJ2-7; v_gene: TRBV19; abundance: .; CDR3nt: TGTGCCAGTACCCCGGGGGACGGAGGGTACGAGCAGTACTTC; CDR3aa: CASTPGDGGYEQYF
d_gene: .; j_gene: TRBJ2-7; v_gene: TRBV19; abundance: .; CDR3nt: TGTGCCAGTAGCCCAGGACAGCACTACGAGCAGTACTTC; CDR3aa: CASSPGQHYEQYF
d_gene: TRBD1; j_gene: TRBJ2-7; v_gene: TRBV4-1; abundance: once; CDR3nt: TGCGCCAGCAGCCCTGCCGGGACAGACTACGAGCAGTACTTC; CDR3aa: CASSPAGTDYEQYF
d_gene: .; j_gene: TRBJ2-2; v_gene: TRBV9; abundance: .; CDR3nt: TGTGCCAGCAGGACAGGCACCGGGGAGCTGTTTTTT; CDR3aa: CASRTGTGELFF
d_gene: TRBD1; j_gene: TRBJ1-1; v_gene: TRBV6-5; abundance: .; CDR3nt: TGTGCCAGCACCGCGACAGGGGCCCTGAACACTGAAGCTTTCTTT; CDR3aa: CASTATGALNTEAFF
d_gene: TRBD1; j_gene: TRBJ1-6; v_gene: TRBV27; abundance: .; CDR3nt: TGTGCCAGCAGTTCCGGGACAGGGCCCTCCTATAATTCACCCCTCCACTTT; CDR3aa: CASSSGTGPSYNSPLHF
d_gene: .; j_gene: TRBJ2-7; v_gene: TRBV28; abundance: .; CDR3nt: TGTGCCAGCAGTTTAGCGGAATTCGTAGGGGAGCAGTACTTC; CDR3aa: CASSLAEFVGEQYF
d_gene: .; j_gene: TRBJ1-1; v_gene: TRBV7-9; abundance: .; CDR3nt: TGTGCCAGCAGCTGGGGAGACAGGGAAGCTTTCTTT; CDR3aa: CASSWGDREAFF
d_gene: .; j_gene: TRBJ1-4; v_gene: TRBV4-1; abundance: .; CDR3nt: TGCGCCAGCAGCCAAGTGGCGGGGAATGAAAAACTGTTTTTT; CDR3aa: CASSQVAGNEKLFF
d_gene: .; j_gene: TRBJ2-7; v_gene: TRBV9; abundance: .; CDR3nt: TGTGCCAGCAGCACGGGGATTGTTGGCGAGCAGTACTTC; CDR3aa: CASSTGIVGEQYF
d_gene: .; j_gene: TRBJ2-7; v_gene: TRBV4-1; abundance: .; CDR3nt: TGCGCCAGCAGCCCGCCCTCCTACGAGCAGTACTTC; CDR3aa: CASSPPSYEQYF
d_gene: TRBD1; j_gene: TRBJ1-1; v_gene: TRBV4-1; abundance: .; CDR3nt: TGCGCCAGCAGCCAAGATGGGACAGTCACTGAAGCTTTCTTT; CDR3aa: CASSQDGTVTEAFF
d_gene: TRBD1; j_gene: TRBJ1-1; v_gene: TRBV7-9; abundance: .; CDR3nt: TGTGCCAGCAGCCCAGGGGGCGTACGGGCTTTCTTT; CDR3aa: CASSPGGVRAFF
d_gene: .; j_gene: TRBJ2-6; v_gene: TRBV2; abundance: .; CDR3nt: TGTGCCAGCAAGACGGGATCTGGGGCCAACGTCCTGACTTTC; CDR3aa: CASKTGSGANVLTF
d_gene: TRBD1; j_gene: TRBJ2-1; v_gene: TRBV9; abundance: .; CDR3nt: TGTGCCAGCAGCGCCTATCAGGGGGAATTGGATGAGCAGTTCTTC; CDR3aa: CASSAYQGELDEQFF
d_gene: .; j_gene: TRBJ2-1; v_gene: TRBV4-3; abundance: .; CDR3nt: TGCGCCAGCAGCCAAGACTTGGACCTGAGCTCCTACAATGAGCAGTTCTTC; CDR3aa: CASSQDLDLSSYNEQFF
d_gene: .; j_gene: TRBJ2-2; v_gene: TRBV27; abundance: .; CDR3nt: TGTGCCAGCAGTCCCCTCTGGGGGGCGGCACGGGACCAGAAGAACACCGGGGAGCTGTTTTTT; CDR3aa: CASSPLWGAARDQKNTGELFF